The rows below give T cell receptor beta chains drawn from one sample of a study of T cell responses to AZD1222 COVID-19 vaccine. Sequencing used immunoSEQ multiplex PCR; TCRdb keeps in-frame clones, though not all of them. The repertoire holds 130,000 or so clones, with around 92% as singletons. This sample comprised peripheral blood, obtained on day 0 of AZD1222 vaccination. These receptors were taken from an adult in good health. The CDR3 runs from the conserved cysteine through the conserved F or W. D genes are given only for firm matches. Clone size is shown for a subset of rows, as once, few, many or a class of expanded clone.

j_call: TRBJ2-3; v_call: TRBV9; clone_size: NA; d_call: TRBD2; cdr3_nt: TGTGCCAGCAGCGTAGGTACTAGCGGGAGAATTGGGACGCAGTATTTT; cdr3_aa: CASSVGTSGRIGTQYF
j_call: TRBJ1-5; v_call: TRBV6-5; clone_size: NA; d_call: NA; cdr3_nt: TGTGCCAGCAGGCTGAATAGCAATCAGCCCCAGCATTTT; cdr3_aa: CASRLNSNQPQHF
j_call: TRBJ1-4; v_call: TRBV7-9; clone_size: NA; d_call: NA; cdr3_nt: TGTGCCAGCAGTACCCGGGCCGGGAGTGAAAAACTGTTTTTT; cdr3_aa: CASSTRAGSEKLFF
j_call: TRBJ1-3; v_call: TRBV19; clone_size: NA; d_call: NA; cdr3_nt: TGTGCCAGTAACATCGACCCGGCTGGAAACACCATATATTTT; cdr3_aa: CASNIDPAGNTIYF
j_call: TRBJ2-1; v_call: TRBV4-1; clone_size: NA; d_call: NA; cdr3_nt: TGCGCCAGCAGCCAAGCACCGTTATACAATGAGCAGTTCTTC; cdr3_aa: CASSQAPLYNEQFF
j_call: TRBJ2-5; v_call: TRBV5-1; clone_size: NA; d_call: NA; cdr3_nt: TGCGCCAGCAGCTTGGGTACTAGCAGCCAAGAGACCCAGTACTTC; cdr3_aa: CASSLGTSSQETQYF
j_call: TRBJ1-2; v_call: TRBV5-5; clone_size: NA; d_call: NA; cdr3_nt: TGTGCCAGCAGCTTGCCTTTTACAGGGATCCCCAGGAATGGCTACACCTTC; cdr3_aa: CASSLPFTGIPRNGYTF
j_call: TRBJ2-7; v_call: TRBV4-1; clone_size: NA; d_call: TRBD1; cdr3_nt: TGCGCCAGCAGCCAAGGGGGGACAGCAGAATACGAGCAGTACTTC; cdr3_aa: CASSQGGTAEYEQYF
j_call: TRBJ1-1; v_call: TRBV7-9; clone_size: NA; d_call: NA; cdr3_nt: TGTGCCATCTACGATGGTCGGACTGAAGCTTTCTTT; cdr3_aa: CAIYDGRTEAFF
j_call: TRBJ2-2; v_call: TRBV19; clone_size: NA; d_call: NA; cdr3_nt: TGTGCCAGTCGGCAGCCCCTCGTTGGCACCGGGGAGCTGTTTTTT; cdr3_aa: CASRQPLVGTGELFF
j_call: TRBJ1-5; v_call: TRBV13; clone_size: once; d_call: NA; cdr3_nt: TGTGCCAGCAGCCAAGGGAATCAGCCCCAGCATTTT; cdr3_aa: CASSQGNQPQHF
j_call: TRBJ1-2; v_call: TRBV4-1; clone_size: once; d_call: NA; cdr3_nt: TGCGCCAGCAGCCAAGACGCCAGTAGTAACTATGGCTACACCTTC; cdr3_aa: CASSQDASSNYGYTF
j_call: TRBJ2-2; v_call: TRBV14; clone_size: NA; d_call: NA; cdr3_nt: TGTGCCAGCAGCCAAGTTGGGTCGAGGGAGCTGTTTTTT; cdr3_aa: CASSQVGSRELFF
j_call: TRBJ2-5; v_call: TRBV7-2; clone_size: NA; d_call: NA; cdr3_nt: TGTGCCAGCAGCTTAGCGCTCAGCGGGTTCCAAGAGACCCAGTACTTC; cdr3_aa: CASSLALSGFQETQYF
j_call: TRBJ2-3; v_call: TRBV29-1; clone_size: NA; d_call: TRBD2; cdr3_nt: TGCAGCGTTCGTCTAGCGGAGGTACGAGATACGCAGTATTTT; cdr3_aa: CSVRLAEVRDTQYF
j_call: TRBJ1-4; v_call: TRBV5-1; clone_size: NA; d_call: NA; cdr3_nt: TGCGCCAGCAGGGAATTAGGATCAACTAATGAAAAACTGTTTTTT; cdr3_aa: CASRELGSTNEKLFF
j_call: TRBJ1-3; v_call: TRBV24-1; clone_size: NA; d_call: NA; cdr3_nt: TGTGCCACCGCGGAAGGGGGAAGTGGAAACACCATATATTTT; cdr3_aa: CATAEGGSGNTIYF
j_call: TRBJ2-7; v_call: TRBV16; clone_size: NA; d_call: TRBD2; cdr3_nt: TGTGCCAGCAGCCAGCGCCCCGGGGGGGAGTACGAGCAGTACTTC; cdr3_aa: CASSQRPGGEYEQYF
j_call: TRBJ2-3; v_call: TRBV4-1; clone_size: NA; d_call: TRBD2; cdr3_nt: TGCGCCAGCAGCCAATTAGGGGGGAGGACTAGCGGGAGTATTGCGACAGATACGCAGTATTTT; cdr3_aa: CASSQLGGRTSGSIATDTQYF
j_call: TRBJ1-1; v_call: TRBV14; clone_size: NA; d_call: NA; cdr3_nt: TGTGCCAGCAGCCAAGTCGGCGGGGAAGCTTTCTTT; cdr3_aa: CASSQVGGEAFF
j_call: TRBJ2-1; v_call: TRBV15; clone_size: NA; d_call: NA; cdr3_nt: TGTGCCACCAGCAGAATGGCCACCTACAATGAGCAGTTCTTC; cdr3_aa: CATSRMATYNEQFF
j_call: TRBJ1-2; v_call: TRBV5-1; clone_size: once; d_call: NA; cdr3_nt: TGCGCCAGCAGCCTGGGACGAGCGACAGATGGCTACACCTTC; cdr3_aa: CASSLGRATDGYTF
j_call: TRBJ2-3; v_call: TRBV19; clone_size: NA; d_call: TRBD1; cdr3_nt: TGTGCCACCGTGGACAGGGATTTTCCAGATACGCAGTATTTT; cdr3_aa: CATVDRDFPDTQYF
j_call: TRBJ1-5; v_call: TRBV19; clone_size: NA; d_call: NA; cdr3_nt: TGTGCCAGTAGTATTGGGTTGGTGGGCAATCAGCCCCAGCATTTT; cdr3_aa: CASSIGLVGNQPQHF
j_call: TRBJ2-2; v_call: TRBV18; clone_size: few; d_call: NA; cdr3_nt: TGTGCCAGCTCCCCTCGATGGGACACCGGGGAGCTGTTTTTT; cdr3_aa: CASSPRWDTGELFF
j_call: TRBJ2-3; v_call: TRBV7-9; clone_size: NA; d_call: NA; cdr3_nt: TGTGCCATCATGGCCAGGGAGTATACGCAGTATTTT; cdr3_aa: CAIMAREYTQYF